This T cell receptor (beta chain) was sequenced during a study of cytomegalovirus exposure and HLA in healthy donors. Germline lookup yields CDR1 MDHEN and CDR2 SYDVKM. V was clipped by 5 bases and J by 5 bases; unmatched bases: 9. The CDR3 is made up of 14 amino acids. Findings of the study overall: Later on, analysis showed that most CMV-associated TCR beta chains appeared to be HLA-restricted.

60 Vbeta and 13 Jbeta primers were used in PCR. TCRdb keeps only in-frame clones here, not all; method: immunoSEQ multiplex PCR. Its clone listing holds around 44,000 clones. About this clone itself: The antigen remains undetermined.

Donors likely had unrecorded immune exposures despite being nominally healthy when sampled. The sequenced material came from PBMCs. The clonotype originates from a male donor in good health and CMV-seropositive. The chain couples TRBV28 to TRBJ2-7; 7 nucleotides line up with TRBD2. CDR3 region: CASSNLGGSDEQYF. The DNA for the CDR3 is TGTGCCAGCAGTAACCTGGGGGGGTCTGACGAGCAGTACTTC.